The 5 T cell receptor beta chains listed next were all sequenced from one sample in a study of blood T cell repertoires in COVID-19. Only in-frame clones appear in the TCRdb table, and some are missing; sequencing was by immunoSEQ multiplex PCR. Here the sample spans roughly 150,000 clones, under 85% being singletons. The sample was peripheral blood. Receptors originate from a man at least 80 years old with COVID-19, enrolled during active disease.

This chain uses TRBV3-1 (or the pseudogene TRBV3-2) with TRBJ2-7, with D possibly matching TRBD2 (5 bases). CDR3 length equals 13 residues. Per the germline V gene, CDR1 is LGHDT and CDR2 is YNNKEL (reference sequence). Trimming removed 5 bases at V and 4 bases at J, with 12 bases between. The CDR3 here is CASSSPGGYEQYF. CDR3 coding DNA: TGTGCCAGCAGCTCCCCCGGAGGATACGAGCAGTACTTC.

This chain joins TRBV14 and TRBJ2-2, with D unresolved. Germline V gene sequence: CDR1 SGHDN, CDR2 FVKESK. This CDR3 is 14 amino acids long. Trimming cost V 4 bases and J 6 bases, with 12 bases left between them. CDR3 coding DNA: TGTGCCAGCAGCCGAGGCGGCTTGGCCGGGGAGCTGTTTTTT. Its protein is CASSRGGLAGELFF.

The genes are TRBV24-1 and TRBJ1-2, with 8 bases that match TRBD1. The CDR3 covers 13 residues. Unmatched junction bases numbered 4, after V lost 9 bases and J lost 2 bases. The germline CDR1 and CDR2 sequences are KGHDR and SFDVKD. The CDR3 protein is CATGGQGNYGYTF. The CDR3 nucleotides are TGTGCCACCGGTGGACAGGGAAACTATGGCTACACCTTC.

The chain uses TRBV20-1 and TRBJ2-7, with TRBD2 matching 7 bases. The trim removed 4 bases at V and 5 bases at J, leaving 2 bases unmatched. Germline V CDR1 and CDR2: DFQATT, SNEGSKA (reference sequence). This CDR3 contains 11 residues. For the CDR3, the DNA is TGCAGTGCTACTAGCGGACACGAGCAGTACTTC. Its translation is CSATSGHEQYF.

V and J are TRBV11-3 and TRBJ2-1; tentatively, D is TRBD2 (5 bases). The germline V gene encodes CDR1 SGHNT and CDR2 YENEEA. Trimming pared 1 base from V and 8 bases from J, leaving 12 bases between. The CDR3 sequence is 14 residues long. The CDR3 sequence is CASSLGLASYEQFF. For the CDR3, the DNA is TGTGCCAGCAGCTTAGGGCTAGCTTCCTATGAGCAGTTCTTC.